This T cell receptor beta chain was documented in a study of T cells expressing NK-cell markers. With the 5' RACE reads reprocessed, TCRdb shows one record per CDR3 protein and no DNA. Its clone listing holds 300,000 to 450,000 distinct CDR3 sequences. Details on this clonotype: The antigen is not known.

The CDR3 length is 16 residues. From germline, CDR1 is SEHNR and CDR2 FQNEAQ (reference sequence). Notes on the study in general: In a group of several donors, dominant NKG2C+ clonotypes represented roughly 1.0-7.5% of CD8+ T cells. Whether expanded NKG2C+ T cell clones recognized HCMV stayed uncertain.

This chain uses TRBV7-9 with TRBJ2-5; TCRdb picks TRBD1, but there is no DNA to check that call. The source is a man aged 18-70 years in good health. The specimen sequenced was blood T cells: a sorted CD56 or NKG2C T cell subset, CD4+ or CD8+ T cells, or bulk PBMC T cells (not recorded which). This CDR3 reads CASSPKGAFRQETQYF.